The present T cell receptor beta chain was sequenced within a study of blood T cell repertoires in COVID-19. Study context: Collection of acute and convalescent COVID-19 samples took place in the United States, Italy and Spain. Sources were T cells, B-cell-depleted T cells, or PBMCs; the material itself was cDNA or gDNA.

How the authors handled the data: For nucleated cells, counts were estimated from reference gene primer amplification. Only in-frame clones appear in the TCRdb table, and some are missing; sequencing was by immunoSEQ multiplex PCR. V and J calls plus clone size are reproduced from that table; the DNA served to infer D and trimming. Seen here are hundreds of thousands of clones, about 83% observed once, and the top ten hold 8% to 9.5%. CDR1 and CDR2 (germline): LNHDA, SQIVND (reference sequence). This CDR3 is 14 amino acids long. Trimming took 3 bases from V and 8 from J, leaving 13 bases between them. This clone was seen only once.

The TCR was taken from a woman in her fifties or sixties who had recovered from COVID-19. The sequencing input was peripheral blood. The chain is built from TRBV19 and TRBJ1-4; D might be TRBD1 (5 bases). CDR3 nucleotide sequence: TGTGCCAGTAGTATGGCGGGGGTAGGGGAAAAACTGTTTTTT. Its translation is CASSMAGVGEKLFF.